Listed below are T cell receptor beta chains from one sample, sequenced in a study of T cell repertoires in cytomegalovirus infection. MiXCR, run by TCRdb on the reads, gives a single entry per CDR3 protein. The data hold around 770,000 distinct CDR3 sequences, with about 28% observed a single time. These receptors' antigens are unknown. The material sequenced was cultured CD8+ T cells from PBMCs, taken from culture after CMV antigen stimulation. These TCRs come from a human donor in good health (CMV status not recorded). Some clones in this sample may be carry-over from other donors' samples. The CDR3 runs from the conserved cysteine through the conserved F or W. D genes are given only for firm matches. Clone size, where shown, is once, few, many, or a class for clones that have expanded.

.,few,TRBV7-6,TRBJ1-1,CASSLFRGDTEAFF,TGTGCCAGCAGCTTATTTAGGGGGGACACTGAAGCTTTCTTT
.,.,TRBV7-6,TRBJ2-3,CASSLRGGSSTDTQYF,TGTGCCAGCAGCTTAAGGGGCGGCTCTAGCACAGATACGCAGTATTTT
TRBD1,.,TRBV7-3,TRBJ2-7,CASSLRTGEAGEQYF,TGTGCCAGCAGCTTAAGGACAGGGGAGGCAGGCGAGCAGTACTTC
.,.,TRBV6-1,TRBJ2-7,CASSAYSGTYEQYF,TGTGCCAGCAGTGCATACAGTGGAACCTACGAGCAGTACTTC
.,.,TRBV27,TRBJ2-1,CASSLGRWGDSYNEQFF,TGTGCCAGCAGTTTAGGCCGGTGGGGGGACTCCTACAATGAGCAGTTCTTC
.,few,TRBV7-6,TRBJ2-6,CASSFGGGVSGANVLTF,TGTGCCAGCAGCTTTGGCGGGGGCGTCTCTGGGGCCAACGTCCTGACTTTC
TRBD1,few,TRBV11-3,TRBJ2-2,CASSSGQGELAWTGELFF,TGTGCCAGCAGCTCAGGACAGGGAGAATTGGCCTGGACCGGGGAGCTGTTTTTT
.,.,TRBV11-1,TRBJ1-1,CVSSPRYTEAFF,TGTGTCAGCAGCCCCAGGTACACTGAAGCTTTCTTT
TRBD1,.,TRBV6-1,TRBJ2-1,CASSEPAGTASTSEQFF,TGTGCCAGCAGTGAACCAGCCGGGACAGCCTCGACCAGTGAGCAGTTCTTC
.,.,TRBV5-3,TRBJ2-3,CASSSGRSDTQYF,TGTGCCAGCAGCTCCGGACGTTCAGATACGCAGTATTTT
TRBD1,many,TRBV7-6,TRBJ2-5,CASSLAWTGGFETQYF,TGTGCCAGCAGCTTAGCGTGGACAGGGGGCTTTGAGACCCAGTACTTC
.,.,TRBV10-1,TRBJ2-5,CASSELEETQYF,TGCGCCAGCAGTGAACTCGAAGAGACCCAGTACTTC
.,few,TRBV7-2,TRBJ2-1,CASSPDSSWEQFF,TGTGCCAGCAGCCCGGACTCCTCGTGGGAGCAGTTCTTC
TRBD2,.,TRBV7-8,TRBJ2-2,CASSFTSGGHTGELFF,TGTGCCAGCAGCTTTACTAGCGGGGGACACACCGGGGAGCTGTTTTTT
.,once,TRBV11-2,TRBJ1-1,CASSRWTANTEAFF,TGTGCCAGCAGCCGATGGACAGCTAACACTGAAGCTTTCTTT
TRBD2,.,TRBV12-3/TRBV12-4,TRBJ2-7,CASSWSRLASSYEQYF,TGTGCCAGCAGTTGGTCCCGACTAGCCAGCTCCTACGAGCAGTACTTC
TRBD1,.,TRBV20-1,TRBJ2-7,CSARDRVLGSYEQYF,TGCAGTGCTAGGGACAGGGTGTTAGGATCCTACGAGCAGTACTTC
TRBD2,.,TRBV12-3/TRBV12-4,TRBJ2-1,CASSSASGGPYNEQFF,TGTGCCAGCAGTTCAGCCAGCGGGGGGCCTTACAATGAGCAGTTCTTC
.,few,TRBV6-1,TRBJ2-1,CASSGSGPRYNEQFF,TGTGCCAGCAGTGGTAGCGGACCTCGATACAATGAGCAGTTCTTC
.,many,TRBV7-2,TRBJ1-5,CASSLRGGYSNQPQHF,TGTGCCAGCAGCTTGCGGGGGGGGTATAGCAATCAGCCCCAGCATTTT
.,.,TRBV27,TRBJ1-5,CASSLNGRGGNQPQHF,TGTGCCAGCAGTTTAAATGGACGGGGCGGCAATCAGCCCCAGCATTTT
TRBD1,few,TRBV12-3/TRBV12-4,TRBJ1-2,CASSTLDRGEWYYGYTF,TGTGCCAGCAGCACCTTGGACAGGGGGGAATGGTACTATGGCTACACCTTC
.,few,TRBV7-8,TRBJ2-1,CASSLKQGREQFF,TGTGCCAGCAGCTTAAAACAAGGTCGTGAGCAGTTCTTC
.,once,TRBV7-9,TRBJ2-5,CASSPDYVEETQYF,TGTGCCAGCAGCCCGGACTACGTGGAAGAGACCCAGTACTTC
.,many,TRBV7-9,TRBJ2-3,CASVLGEDTDTQYF,TGTGCCAGCGTCCTAGGGGAGGACACAGATACGCAGTATTTT
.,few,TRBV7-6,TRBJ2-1,CASSLLLGAYNEQFF,TGTGCCAGCAGCTTGCTCCTTGGGGCCTACAATGAGCAGTTCTTC
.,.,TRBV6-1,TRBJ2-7,CASSLVWADYEQYF,TGTGCCAGCAGCCTCGTTTGGGCGGACTACGAGCAGTACTTC
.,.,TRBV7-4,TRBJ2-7,CASSGQNSYEQYF,TGTGCCAGCAGCGGACAGAACTCCTACGAGCAGTACTTC
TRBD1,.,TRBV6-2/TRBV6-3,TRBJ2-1,CASRTGIEQFF,TGTGCCAGCAGGACAGGGATCGAGCAGTTCTTC
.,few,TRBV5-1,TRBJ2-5,CASSPYTGLETQYF,TGCGCCAGCAGCCCATACACAGGGTTGGAGACCCAGTACTTC
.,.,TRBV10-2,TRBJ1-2,CASSVLGNYGYTF,TGCGCCAGCAGCGTACTAGGGAACTATGGCTACACCTTC
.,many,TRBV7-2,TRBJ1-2,CASRVRGLYGYTF,TGTGCCAGCAGGGTCCGGGGGCTCTATGGCTACACCTTC
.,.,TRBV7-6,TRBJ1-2,CASSDGGGCTF,TGTGCCAGCAGCGATGGGGGAGGCTGCACCTTC
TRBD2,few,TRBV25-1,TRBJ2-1,CASALAGYNEQFF,TGTGCCAGCGCCCTAGCGGGGTACAATGAGCAGTTCTTC
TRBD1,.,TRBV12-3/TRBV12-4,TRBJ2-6,CASSPPDRAGANVLTF,TGTGCCAGCAGTCCCCCCGACAGGGCTGGGGCCAACGTCCTGACTTTC
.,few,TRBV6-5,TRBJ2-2,CASSFTLPNTGELFF,TGTGCCAGCAGTTTCACATTACCGAACACCGGGGAGCTGTTTTTT
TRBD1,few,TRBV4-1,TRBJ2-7,CASSQGGDRATYEQYF,TGCGCCAGCAGCCAAGGGGGGGACAGGGCTACCTACGAGCAGTACTTC
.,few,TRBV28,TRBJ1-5,CASSLIRVQPQHF,TGTGCCAGCAGTTTAATTCGAGTCCAGCCCCAGCATTTT
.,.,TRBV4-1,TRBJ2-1,CASSRSGGPQANEQFF,TGCGCCAGCAGCCGGAGTGGGGGGCCACAGGCCAATGAGCAGTTCTTC
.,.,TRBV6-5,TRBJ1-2,CASSYEGNYGYTF,TGTGCCAGCAGTTACGAGGGGAATTATGGCTACACCTTC
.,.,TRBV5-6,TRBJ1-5,CASSSTLIPNQPQHF,TGTGCCAGCAGCTCGACATTAATCCCCAATCAGCCCCAGCATTTT
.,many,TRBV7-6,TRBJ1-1,CASSLAYSWNTEAFF,TGTGCCAGCAGCTTAGCGTATAGTTGGAACACTGAAGCTTTCTTT